Below, 20 T cell receptor beta chains from the same sample are listed, as sequenced in a study of blood T cell repertoires in COVID-19. Measured with immunoSEQ multiplex PCR; TCRdb has only the in-frame clones, and not every one. Counted here are about 120,000 clones, roughly 83% occurring once; the ten biggest clones make up approximately 4%. Sequencing used peripheral blood. All receptors derive from an elderly woman with acute or convalescent COVID-19.

This clone was counted a single time. V gene TRBV14 combines with J gene TRBJ2-3; tentative D call: TRBD1 (5 bases). The V gene's germline CDR1 is SGHDN and CDR2 FVKESK. Trimming pared 1 base from V and 1 base from J, leaving 12 bases between. This CDR3 region has 16 residues. The CDR3 reads CASSQVDSRGTDTQYF. The CDR3 nucleotides are TGTGCCAGCAGCCAAGTTGACAGCAGGGGCACAGATACGCAGTATTTT.

This chain joins TRBV9 and TRBJ1-1; D not resolved. Trimming took off 0 bases at V and 5 bases at J, with 11 bases between the two ends. This CDR3 spans 14 amino acids. Germline V gene data show CDR1 as SGDLS and CDR2 as YYNGEE. The CDR3 DNA sequence: TGTGCCAGCAGCGTAGCCCTGTCAGGTACTGAAGCTTTCTTT. This sequence encodes CASSVALSGTEAFF.

This sequence joins TRBV2 and TRBJ2-3; D is ambiguous. Trimming pared 7 bases from V and 5 bases from J, leaving 16 bases between. Per the germline V gene, CDR1 is SNHLY and CDR2 is FYNNEI. The CDR3 is made up of 14 amino acids. The CDR3 coding sequence is TGTGCCAGCACCCCCACCTTGAGTAGAGATACGCAGTATTTT. This codes for CASTPTLSRDTQYF.

The chain combines TRBV19 with TRBJ1-2; 7 nucleotides align to TRBD1. The junction had 1 base not matched to a gene; V was cut back by 2 bases and J by 1 base. This CDR3 has 14 residues. The germline V gene has CDR1 LNHDA and CDR2 SQIVND (reference sequence). The CDR3 DNA follows: TGTGCCAGTAGTATAACAGGGGTTAACTATGGCTACACCTTC. Translating gives CASSITGVNYGYTF.

The J gene is TRBJ2-3, the V gene TRBV7-2, with TRBD2 identical over 7 bases. With V trimmed by 7 bases and J by 9 bases, 13 bases remained unmatched. CDR1 is SGHTA, CDR2 FQGNSA, per germline. The CDR3 runs 14 residues. The CDR3, as DNA: TGTGCCAGCACCTATTCCGCAGCGGGGAGGACGCAGTATTTT. Amino acid sequence: CASTYSAAGRTQYF.

The sample holds a few counts of this clone. The rearrangement links TRBV6-1 to TRBJ1-5; the D is unclear. This CDR3 spans 14 amino acids. CDR1 and CDR2 (germline): MNHNS, SASEGT. V dropped 0 bases and J dropped 4 bases, with 7 bases sitting between them. The DNA for the CDR3 is TGTGCCAGCAGTGAAGCGGCCCTTAATCAGCCCCAGCATTTT. Protein product: CASSEAALNQPQHF.

J is TRBJ2-7 and V is TRBV19; TRBD2 matches 11 bases. Losses at the gene ends were 6 bases for V and 2 bases for J; bases not matched to a gene: 6. Germline V lookup: CDR1 LNHDA, CDR2 SQIVND (reference sequence). This CDR3 region has 15 residues. This chain's CDR3 is CASRGGTSGAYEQYF. CDR3 DNA sequence: TGTGCCAGTAGGGGAGGGACTAGCGGCGCCTACGAGCAGTACTTC.

The chain has TRBV24-1 and TRBJ2-1; the match to TRBD2 covers 15 bases. Germline CDR1 and CDR2: KGHDR and SFDVKD. The CDR3 is 16 residues long. Trimming cost V 2 bases and J 7 bases; bases outside gene matches: 2. This CDR3 reads CATSDWTSGRGNEQFF. In DNA, the CDR3 is TGTGCCACCAGTGATTGGACTAGCGGGAGGGGTAATGAGCAGTTCTTC.

In this sample, this clone turned up a few times. The chain employs TRBV6-5 and TRBJ1-2; D gene ambiguous. Trimming removed 0 bases from V and 3 bases from J, with 8 bases in between. The length of the CDR3 is 14 residues. Per germline, CDR1 MNHEY and CDR2 SVGAGI. CDR3 nucleotides: TGTGCCAGCAGTTACTCGAGAGCGCACTATGGCTACACCTTC. Encoded protein: CASSYSRAHYGYTF.

V and J are TRBV5-5 and TRBJ2-1, with 14 bases matching TRBD2. The CDR3 covers 16 residues. Germline V gene data show CDR1 as SGHKS and CDR2 as YYEKEE (reference sequence). With 2 bases clipped from V and 9 bases from J, the junction kept 7 bases outside the gene matches. The CDR3, as DNA: TGTGCCAGCAGCTTAGCTCCCGGGACTAGCGGGAGTGAGCAGTTCTTC. Amino acid sequence: CASSLAPGTSGSEQFF.

V and J are TRBV28 and TRBJ1-2, with D possibly matching TRBD1 (5 bases). CDR3 length: 11 amino acids. V was cut by 8 bases and J by 8 bases, with 12 bases left in between. The germline V gene has CDR1 MDHEN and CDR2 SYDVKM. The CDR3 region has the DNA TGTGCCAGCGTAGGGGCGTTGGGCTACACCTTC. Its protein is CASVGALGYTF.

This chain links TRBV5-6 with TRBJ2-5; a weak D match, TRBD2 (6 bases). The germline V and J ends were trimmed by 1 base and 5 bases, with 12 bases remaining between them. Germline assignment: CDR1 SGHDT and CDR2 YYEEEE. This CDR3 region has 14 residues. CDR3 coding DNA: TGTGCCAGCAGCTTGTCTGGGACTTGGGAGACCCAGTACTTC. It is translated as CASSLSGTWETQYF.

This chain links TRBV24-1 with TRBJ2-1; 11 bases are a match to TRBD1. The germline V gene encodes CDR1 KGHDR and CDR2 SFDVKD. The CDR3 has 14 residues. J was trimmed by 9 bases and V by 9 bases; bases with no gene match: 9. In DNA, the CDR3 is TGTGCCACCGGGGGACAGGGGGGACCCACTGAGCAGTTCTTC. It specifies CATGGQGGPTEQFF.

The chain uses TRBV6-5 and TRBJ1-2; 10 bases are a match to TRBD1. Looked up from germline, CDR1 is MNHEY and CDR2 is SVGAGI. There are 15 residues in the CDR3. Trimming removed 6 bases from V and 4 bases from J; junction bases left unmatched: 8. The CDR3 region is CASRVTGTGVYGYTF. Here the CDR3 DNA reads TGTGCCAGCAGGGTAACCGGGACAGGGGTCTATGGCTACACCTTC.

This clone was seen more than once but under ten times. CDR3 DNA sequence: TGTGCCAGCAGCTTATTATTGGGACAGGGGAACACTGAAGCTTTCTTT. It encodes CASSLLLGQGNTEAFF. This chain uses TRBV7-9 with TRBJ1-1, with TRBD1 identical over 9 bases. The trim removed 2 bases at V and 1 base at J, leaving 5 bases unmatched. This CDR3 region has 16 residues. In germline, CDR1 is SEHNR, CDR2 FQNEAQ (reference sequence).

The V call is TRBV5-1, the J call TRBJ1-2; TRBD1 aligns across 7 bases. The CDR3 is 16 amino acids. From germline, CDR1 is SGHRS and CDR2 YFSETQ. The J segment lost 0 bases and the V segment lost 0 bases, leaving 5 bases of the junction unmatched. CDR3 loop: CASSLVGDSTNYGYTF. The CDR3 bases are TGCGCCAGCAGCTTGGTAGGGGACAGCACTAACTATGGCTACACCTTC.

The rearrangement joins TRBV3-1 (or the pseudogene TRBV3-2) to TRBJ1-2, with D unresolved. The germline V gene has CDR1 LGHDT and CDR2 YNNKEL (reference sequence). Trimming cost V 0 bases and J 3 bases, with 8 bases left between them. CDR3 length: 14 residues. CDR3: CASSQDHTYYGYTF. CDR3 nucleotides: TGTGCCAGCAGCCAAGATCACACCTACTATGGCTACACCTTC.

The chain employs TRBV5-1 and TRBJ1-5, with D unclear. CDR1 and CDR2 (germline): SGHRS, YFSETQ. The CDR3 loop spans 13 amino acids. V was clipped by 0 bases and J by 4 bases, with 5 bases between them. The CDR3: CASSLDLNQPQHF. The DNA of the CDR3 is TGCGCCAGCAGCTTGGACCTAAATCAGCCCCAGCATTTT.

In this sample, this clone turned up once. The chain has TRBV7-3 and TRBJ1-6; possibly TRBD1 for D (5 bases). V lost 5 bases, J lost 5 bases, and 13 bases lay in between. CDR1 is SGHTA, CDR2 FQGTGA, per germline. This CDR3 is 15 amino acids long. This chain's CDR3 is CASSQGQGNNSPLHF. The CDR3 region has the DNA TGTGCCAGCAGCCAGGGCCAGGGAAATAATTCACCCCTCCACTTT.

This chain joins TRBV7-2 and TRBJ1-1, with 7 bases matching TRBD1. Germline lookup yields CDR1 SGHTA and CDR2 FQGNSA. The ends lost 3 bases at V and 2 bases at J; junction bases unmatched: 3. This CDR3 contains 14 residues. DNA of the CDR3: TGTGCCAGCAGCTTGACAGGGAAAAACACTGAAGCTTTCTTT. Translating gives CASSLTGKNTEAFF.